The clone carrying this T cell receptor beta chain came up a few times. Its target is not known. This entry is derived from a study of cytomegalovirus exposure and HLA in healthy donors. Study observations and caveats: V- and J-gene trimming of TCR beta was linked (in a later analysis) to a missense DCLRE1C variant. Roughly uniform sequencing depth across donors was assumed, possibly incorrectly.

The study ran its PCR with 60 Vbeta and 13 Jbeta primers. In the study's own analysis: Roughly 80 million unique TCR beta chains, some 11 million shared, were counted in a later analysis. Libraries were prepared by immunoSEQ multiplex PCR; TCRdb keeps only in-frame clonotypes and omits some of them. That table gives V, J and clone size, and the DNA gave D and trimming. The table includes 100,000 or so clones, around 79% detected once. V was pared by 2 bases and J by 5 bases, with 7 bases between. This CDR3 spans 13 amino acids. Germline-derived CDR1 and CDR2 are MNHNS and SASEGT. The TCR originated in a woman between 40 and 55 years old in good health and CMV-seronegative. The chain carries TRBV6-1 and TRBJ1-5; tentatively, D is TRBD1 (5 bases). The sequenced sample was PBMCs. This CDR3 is CASSERGDQPQHF. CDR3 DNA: TGTGCCAGCAGTGAAAGGGGTGATCAGCCCCAGCATTTT.